This T cell receptor (beta chain) was retrieved from a study of identifying expanded T cells in peripheral blood. Study conclusions and caveats: Roughly two-week clone count variance significantly increased as total template count grew.

The protocol was immunoSEQ multiplex PCR, while the TCRdb copy is restricted to in-frame clones and leaves out a portion. The top ten hold about 4.5% of the sample, which has 50,000 to 75,000 clones, around 87% seen once. This clone has a handful of counts. Its antigen is unidentified. During the collection period, no donor immune events like infections were recorded. The CDR3 has 14 residues. The germline V gene has CDR1 SEHNR and CDR2 FQNEAQ (reference sequence). Trimming left V 4 bases short and J 3 bases short, with 12 bases between. The receptor was isolated from a person between 18 and 75 years old in good health. V is TRBV7-9 and J is TRBJ1-1; D may be TRBD1 (5 bases). The sample consisted of blood. CDR3 in amino acids: CASSSYQGHTEAFF. CDR3 nucleotide sequence: TGTGCCAGCAGCTCCTACCAGGGCCACACTGAAGCTTTCTTT.